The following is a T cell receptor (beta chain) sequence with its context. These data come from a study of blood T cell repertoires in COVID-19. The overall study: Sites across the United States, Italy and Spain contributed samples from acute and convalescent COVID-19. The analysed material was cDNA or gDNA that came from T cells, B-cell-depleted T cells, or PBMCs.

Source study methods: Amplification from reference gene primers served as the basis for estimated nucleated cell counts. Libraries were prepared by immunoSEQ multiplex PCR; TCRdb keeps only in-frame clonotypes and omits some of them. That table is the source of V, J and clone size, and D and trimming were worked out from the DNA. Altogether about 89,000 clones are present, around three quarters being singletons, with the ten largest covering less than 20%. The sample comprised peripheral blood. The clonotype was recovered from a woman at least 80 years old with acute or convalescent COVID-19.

CDR3 in amino acids: CATTPTGGFETQYF. Here the CDR3 DNA reads TGTGCCACCACCCCGACCGGGGGTTTCGAGACCCAGTACTTC. The chain joins TRBV15 to TRBJ2-5; D possibly corresponds to TRBD2 (6 bases). Germline loops: CDR1 LNHNV, CDR2 YYDKDF (reference sequence). The CDR3 contains 14 residues. V shed 7 bases and J shed 5 bases, with 17 bases lying between them.